Described below is a single T cell receptor beta chain sequence and its context. Participants were aged about 18 to 100 years, lived in over 20 US areas, and enrolled virtually. Participant-given clinical history determined each cohort assignment. For recovered donors of Cohort 3, there were two negative PCRs, clearance, or symptom resolution. Germline assignment: CDR1 SGDLS and CDR2 YYNGEE. There are 16 residues in the CDR3. Trimming cost V 3 bases and J 10 bases; bases outside gene matches: 12. Libraries were prepared by immunoSEQ multiplex PCR; TCRdb keeps only in-frame clonotypes and omits some of them. The table lists under 300,000 clones, roughly 86% of them singletons, with 1.5% to 2% in the top ten. These data come from a study of blood T cell repertoires in COVID-19. Study in general: Material from acute and convalescent COVID-19 was sourced from the United States, Italy and Spain.

The source is a woman in her forties or fifties who had recovered from COVID-19. Sequencing used PBMCs or T cells enriched from blood (not recorded which). The rearrangement links TRBV9 to TRBJ2-3; 12 nucleotides line up with TRBD1. The CDR3 nucleotides read TGTGCCAGCAGCGCAGCCGGGACAGGGGGCGCCGAGGCGCAGTATTTT. As protein: CASSAAGTGGAEAQYF.